The 18 T cell receptor beta chains presented below share a single source sample, sequenced in a study of blood T cell repertoires in COVID-19. Profiling relied on immunoSEQ multiplex PCR, and the TCRdb table lists in-frame clones only, not all of them. The top ten hold about 1.6% of the sample, which has about 260,000 clones, 80% to 90% seen once. Sequencing was done on a sample of peripheral blood. These receptors were obtained from a woman aged 40-49 years who had recovered from COVID-19.

About this clone: Mismatch with germline at one junction end may stem from a read error. This chain connects TRBV12-5 to TRBJ2-7; D uncertain. The germline CDR1 and CDR2 sequences are LGHNT and FRNRAP. The CDR3 contains 12 residues. CDR3 sequence reads: CASGLVPPPVDF. The CDR3 nucleotides read TGTGCTAGTGGTTTGGTCCCACCCCCAGTTGACTTC.

The chain uses TRBV9 and TRBJ2-7; a weak D match, TRBD2 (5 bases). The CDR3 is made up of 15 amino acids. The germline V gene has CDR1 SGDLS and CDR2 YYNGEE. V was shortened by 4 bases and J by 3 bases, with 17 bases between the two germline ends. The CDR3 protein is CASSPDMARGYEQYF. As DNA, the CDR3 is TGTGCCAGCAGCCCAGACATGGCCCGGGGCTACGAGCAGTACTTC.

A single count supports this clone. The V call is TRBV2, the J call TRBJ2-1, with 8 bases lining up with TRBD1. J gave up 3 bases and V 2 bases, and 3 bases lay outside the gene matches. In germline, CDR1 is SNHLY, CDR2 FYNNEI. There are 15 residues in the CDR3. The CDR3 DNA reads as TGTGCCAGCAGTGAACAGGGGGCGGACTACAATGAGCAGTTCTTC. Translating it yields CASSEQGADYNEQFF.

This clone was seen a handful of times. This sequence joins TRBV29-1 and TRBJ2-3; 8 bases fit TRBD2. Germline V gene lookup returns CDR1 SQVTM and CDR2 ANQGSEA. V dropped 6 bases and J dropped 6; count of bases not matched to a gene: 14. The CDR3 is made up of 15 amino acids. CDR3 coding DNA: TGCAGCGTCCCGGGGAGCGGGGGAAGGGTTGATACGCAGTATTTT. Translation: CSVPGSGGRVDTQYF.

This clone has only one observation. The chain links TRBV6-1 to TRBJ2-7; possibly TRBD2 for D (6 bases). Germline V gives CDR1 MNHNS, CDR2 SASEGT. This CDR3 is built from 12 residues. V was clipped by 3 bases and J by 5 bases, with 8 bases between them. The CDR3 DNA is TGTGCCAGCAGTGAGTCGGGGGACGAGCAGTACTTC. This encodes CASSESGDEQYF.

The rearrangement joins TRBV15 to TRBJ2-7, with a weak D call TRBD1 (6 bases). The CDR3 is 14 residues long. V lost 2 bases and J lost 3, with 11 bases in between. Germline-derived CDR1 and CDR2 are LNHNV and YYDKDF (reference sequence). The CDR3 loop reads CATSRQGLSYEQYF. CDR3 sequence (DNA): TGTGCCACCAGCAGACAGGGGTTAAGCTACGAGCAGTACTTC.

The chain recombines TRBV10-3 with TRBJ1-2, with a possible D match to TRBD1 (6 bases). With 8 bases removed from V and 8 bases from J, the gap between germline ends came to 21 bases. Germline CDR1 reads ENHRY; CDR2 reads SYGVKD. The CDR3 runs 14 residues. In DNA form, the CDR3 reads TGTGCCATCGGGGATAACGACAGGTTGCGCGGCTACACCTTC. Translated, it gives CAIGDNDRLRGYTF.

The chain recombines TRBV5-1 with TRBJ1-4, with TRBD1 matching over 8 bases. The CDR3 sequence is 15 residues long. Trimming removed 4 bases from V and 6 bases from J; junction bases left unmatched: 8. CDR1 is SGHRS and CDR2 is YFSETQ in the germline V gene. Written as DNA, the CDR3 is TGCGCCAGCAGCATAACAGGGGGGGATGATGAAAAACTGTTTTTT. The encoded protein is CASSITGGDDEKLFF. The variable domain in full, completed from reference TRBV5-1 and TRBJ1-4, reads KAGVTQTPRYLIKTRGQQVTLSCSPISGHRSVSWYQQTPGQGLQFLFEYFSETQRNKGNFPGRFSGRQFSNSRSEMNVSTLELGDSALYLCASSITGGDDEKLFFGSGTQLSVL.

This chain uses TRBV4-3 with TRBJ1-1; 7 nucleotides match TRBD1. CDR1 LGHNA and CDR2 YSLEER come from the germline V gene. V lost 0 bases and J lost 8; bases outside the gene matches: 6. The CDR3 sequence is 14 residues long. The CDR3 here is CASSQDHRGREAFF. CDR3 bases: TGCGCCAGCAGCCAAGATCATAGGGGGCGCGAAGCTTTCTTT.

This clone was recorded a few times. The chain couples TRBV7-9 to TRBJ2-7, with a possible D match to TRBD2 (6 bases). Trimming took off 2 bases at V and 6 bases at J, with 14 bases between the two ends. Germline-derived CDR1 and CDR2 are SEHNR and FQNEAQ (reference sequence). The CDR3 is 14 residues long. The CDR3 DNA sequence: TGTGCCAGCAGCTTACAGCGGGCCTACCGCGAGCAGTACTTC. Translating gives CASSLQRAYREQYF. Combining the CDR3 with reference TRBV7-9 and TRBJ2-7 gives the whole variable domain DTGVSQNPRHKITKRGQNVTFRCDPISEHNRLYWYRQTLGQGPEFLTYFQNEAQLEKSRLLSDRFSAERPKGSFSTLEIQRTEQGDSAMYLCASSLQRAYREQYFGPGTRLTVT.

The rearrangement joins TRBV4-2 to TRBJ1-2, with a possible D match to TRBD1 (6 bases). The V end was cut by 2 bases, the J end by 4 bases, with 17 bases between. The CDR3 is 16 residues long. In germline, CDR1 is LGHNA, CDR2 YNFKEQ. The CDR3 reads CASSQRPLDSFYGYTF. The DNA of the CDR3 is TGTGCCAGCAGCCAAAGGCCCCTGGACAGCTTCTATGGCTACACCTTC.

The rearrangement links TRBV18 to TRBJ1-1; D uncertain. V lost 2 bases and J 3 bases, leaving 7 bases between the germline ends. Germline CDR1 reads KGHSH; CDR2 reads LQKENI. The CDR3 contains 13 residues. This chain's CDR3 is CASSPSGYTEAFF. The CDR3 coding sequence is TGTGCCAGCTCACCAAGCGGGTACACTGAAGCTTTCTTT.

The chain uses TRBV18 and TRBJ1-2; 8 positions match TRBD1. CDR1 and CDR2 from the germline V gene are KGHSH and LQKENI. This CDR3 is 12 amino acids long. V shed 6 bases, J shed 8 bases, and the junction held 5 bases outside the gene matches. CDR3 in amino acids: CASSDRGLGYTF. Written as DNA, the CDR3 is TGTGCCAGCTCTGACAGGGGCCTGGGCTACACCTTC.

This chain joins TRBV4-2 and TRBJ1-2; possibly TRBD1 for D (5 bases). Trimming took off 0 bases at V and 2 bases at J, with 16 bases between the two ends. The CDR3 has 17 residues. Germline lookup yields CDR1 LGHNA and CDR2 YNFKEQ. The CDR3 loop is CASSQERGGALNYGYTF. The CDR3 bases are TGTGCCAGCAGCCAAGAAAGGGGCGGAGCCTTAAACTATGGCTACACCTTC.

This clone was seen once. The CDR3 sequence is CASSGVTGGDGYTF. The DNA for the CDR3 is TGTGCCAGCAGCGGGGTTACAGGGGGCGATGGCTACACCTTC. The chain employs TRBV2 and TRBJ1-2; TRBD1 matches 9 bases. Germline V CDR1 and CDR2: SNHLY, FYNNEI. The CDR3 spans 14 residues. V was pared by 6 bases and J by 6 bases, with 8 bases of the junction left unmatched.

This rearrangement joins TRBV7-2 to TRBJ1-2, with D unresolved. The V end was cut by 5 bases, the J end by 5 bases, with 9 bases between. This CDR3 region has 12 residues. The germline V gene encodes CDR1 SGHTA and CDR2 FQGNSA. The CDR3 sequence is CASSRRLYGYTF. In DNA, the CDR3 is TGTGCCAGCAGCCGTCGTTTATATGGCTACACCTTC.

The chain couples TRBV18 to TRBJ1-1; 8 positions agree with TRBD1. Germline CDR1 KGHSH, CDR2 LQKENI. The junction had 4 bases not matched to a gene; V was cut back by 1 base and J by 3 bases. The CDR3 length is 15 residues. This CDR3 is CASSPRRGLDTEAFF. CDR3 nucleotides: TGTGCCAGCTCACCACGCAGGGGGCTCGACACTGAAGCTTTCTTT. The full variable domain, completed using reference TRBV18 and TRBJ1-1, is NAGVMQNPRHLVRRRGQEARLRCSPMKGHSHVYWYRQLPEEGLKFMVYLQKENIIDESGMPKERFSAEFPKEGPSILRIQQVVRGDSAAYFCASSPRRGLDTEAFFGQGTRLTVV.

The V gene is TRBV3-1 (or the pseudogene TRBV3-2), the J gene TRBJ1-6; D ambiguous. The CDR3 consists of 14 residues. Germline V gene sequence: CDR1 LGHDT, CDR2 YNNKEL (reference sequence). The V end was cut by 4 bases, the J end by 10 bases, with 14 bases between. The CDR3 sequence: CASSPLRGGSPLHF. The CDR3 region has the DNA TGTGCCAGCAGCCCGTTGCGGGGTGGATCACCCCTCCACTTT.